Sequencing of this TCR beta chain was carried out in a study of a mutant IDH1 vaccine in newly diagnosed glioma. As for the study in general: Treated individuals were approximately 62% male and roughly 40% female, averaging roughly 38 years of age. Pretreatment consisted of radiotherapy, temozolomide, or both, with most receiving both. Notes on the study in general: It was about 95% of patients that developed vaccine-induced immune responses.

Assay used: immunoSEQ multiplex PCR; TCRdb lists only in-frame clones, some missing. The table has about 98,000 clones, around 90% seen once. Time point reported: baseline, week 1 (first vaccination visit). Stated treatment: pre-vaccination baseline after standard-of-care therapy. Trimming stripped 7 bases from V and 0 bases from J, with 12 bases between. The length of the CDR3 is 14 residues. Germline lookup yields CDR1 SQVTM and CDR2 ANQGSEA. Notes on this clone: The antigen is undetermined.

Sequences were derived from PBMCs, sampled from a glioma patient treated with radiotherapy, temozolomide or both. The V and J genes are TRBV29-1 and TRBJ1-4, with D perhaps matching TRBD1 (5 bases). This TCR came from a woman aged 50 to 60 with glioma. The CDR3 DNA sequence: TGCAGCGCCCCCGGCAGGGCAACTAATGAAAAACTGTTTTTT. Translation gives CSAPGRATNEKLFF.